Given below is one T cell receptor (beta chain) in context. The assay was immunoSEQ multiplex PCR, and TCRdb's table has in-frame clones only and misses some. This table has roughly 500,000 clones, about four fifths appearing once. This specimen comes from a study of shared T cell receptors in the human thymus. A further study also used this sample, focusing on human thymus T cells. That report adds: Having surgery to correct congenital heart defects, healthy Finnish infants acted as the donors.

The origin of this receptor is a boy younger than two with a congenital heart defect. The sequenced sample was thymocytes.

This chain's CDR3 is CASSREGPSYNEQFF. The CDR3 nucleotides are TGTGCCAGTAGCCGAGAGGGCCCTTCCTACAATGAGCAGTTCTTC. The chain has TRBV19 and TRBJ2-1; TRBD2 might be the D (5 bases). The CDR3 contains 15 residues. Germline V gene data show CDR1 as LNHDA and CDR2 as SQIVND (reference sequence). The germline V and J ends were trimmed by 6 bases and 1 base, with 13 bases remaining between them.